This entry lists 2 T cell receptor beta chains sequenced from one sample in a study of blood T cells in healthy people across ages. A J-beta primer mix and a sample-barcoded 5' primer were used in a second PCR of about 7 to 12 cycles. TCRdb analysed the 5' RACE reads with MiXCR anew, one entry per CDR3 protein. The data contain approximately 880,000 distinct CDR3 sequences, roughly 43% of them singletons. The sequencing input was blood. These receptors came from a man in his thirties or forties in good health.

This sequence joins TRBV7-8 and TRBJ1-2, with D possibly matching TRBD1 (6 bases). Germline loops: CDR1 SGHVS, CDR2 FQNEAQ. The CDR3 extends over 15 amino acids. V lost 2 bases to trimming and J lost 0 bases, with 10 bases between them. CDR3 sequence (DNA): TGTGCCAGCAGCTTAACGAGGACAGCTAACTATGGCTACACCTTC. It translates to CASSLTRTANYGYTF.

The chain is built from TRBV20-1 and TRBJ2-7; tentatively, D is TRBD2 (7 bases). CDR3 size: 19 residues. Per the germline V gene, CDR1 is DFQATT and CDR2 is SNEGSKA (reference sequence). Trimming removed 5 bases from V and 3 bases from J, with 32 bases in between. The CDR3 spells CSAGLSTSRGLQSFYEQYF. CDR3 DNA sequence: TGCAGTGCTGGGCTATCGACTAGCAGGGGCCTTCAGAGCTTCTACGAGCAGTACTTC.